The 5 T cell receptor beta chains presented below share a single source sample, sequenced in a study of cytomegalovirus exposure and HLA in healthy donors. With 60 Vbeta and 13 Jbeta primers, the PCR was carried out. Produced via immunoSEQ multiplex PCR; TCRdb's table is partial and in-frame only. This sample has around 170,000 clones, with around 80% found just once. The sample was PBMCs. The receptors were gathered from a woman aged 25 to 39 in good health and CMV-seronegative.

This clone was observed a single time. The chain is built from TRBV29-1 and TRBJ1-4, with 9 bases matching TRBD1. The CDR3 runs to 15 residues. With 6 bases clipped from V and 7 bases from J, the junction kept 12 bases outside the gene matches. Germline V gene data show CDR1 as SQVTM and CDR2 as ANQGSEA. The CDR3: CSVRPQGARSEKLFF. The CDR3, as DNA: TGCAGCGTCCGTCCACAGGGGGCGCGTAGTGAAAAACTGTTTTTT.

The chain links TRBV5-1 to TRBJ1-6; the D is unclear. CDR3 length equals 15 residues. The germline V gene has CDR1 SGHRS and CDR2 YFSETQ. V lost 0 bases, J lost 10 bases, and 14 bases lay in between. The CDR3 DNA reads as TGCGCCAGCAGCTTGGGAACCCGCGGAACATCACCCCTCCACTTT. It codes for CASSLGTRGTSPLHF.

V usage is TRBV2 and J usage is TRBJ1-1; a weak D match, TRBD1 (6 bases). The germline CDR1 and CDR2 sequences are SNHLY and FYNNEI. Deletions cut 5 bases from V and 0 bases from J, with 19 bases between. CDR3 size: 17 residues. DNA of the CDR3: TGTGCCAGCAGTAACACCGGGACAACAGTCATGAACACTGAAGCTTTCTTT. It translates to CASSNTGTTVMNTEAFF.

The sample holds a few counts of this clone. The rearrangement uses TRBV30 and TRBJ2-7; TRBD1 agrees at 7 bases. Germline CDR1 reads GTSNPN; CDR2 reads SVGIG (reference sequence). Trimming removed 3 bases from V and 9 bases from J; junction bases left unmatched: 11. CDR3 length equals 13 residues. The CDR3 DNA reads TGTGCCTGGAGGGGACAATACAGGGGCGGGCAGTACTTC. This codes for CAWRGQYRGGQYF. The variable domain in full, completed from reference TRBV30 and TRBJ2-7, reads SQTIHQWPATLVQPVGSPLSLECTVEGTSNPNLYWYRQAAGRGLQLLFYSVGIGQISSEVPQNLSASRPQDRQFILSSKKLLLSDSGFYLCAWRGQYRGGQYFGPGTRLTVT.

V is TRBV4-3 and J is TRBJ2-3; 7 nucleotides line up with TRBD2. Germline V gene sequence: CDR1 LGHNA, CDR2 YSLEER. The V and J ends lost 0 bases and 3 bases, in that order; junction bases with no gene match: 3. The CDR3 is 15 residues long. The CDR3 nucleotides read TGCGCCAGCAGCCAAGATGCTAGCGGAACAGATACGCAGTATTTT. Translating gives CASSQDASGTDTQYF.